This T cell receptor (beta chain) was sequenced for a study of T cell responses to AZD1222 COVID-19 vaccine. Some clones are missing from TCRdb's copy, which holds only in-frame ones; the method was immunoSEQ multiplex PCR. The sample lists under 150,000 clones, more than 85% occurring once. V lost 3 bases and J lost 4, with 9 bases in between. CDR1 and CDR2 from the germline V gene are LNHDA and SQIVND (reference sequence). The length of the CDR3 is 13 residues. Specimen: peripheral blood, collected on day 0 of AZD1222 vaccination. The clonotype was recovered from an adult in good health. This chain uses TRBV19 with TRBJ1-2, with no clear D. The CDR3 here is CASSMIRSYGYTF. Written as DNA, the CDR3 is TGTGCCAGTAGTATGATACGGTCCTATGGCTACACCTTC.